This T cell receptor beta chain was retrieved from a study of cytomegalovirus exposure and HLA in healthy donors. There are a few counts of this clone. What it binds is not known. Both 60 Vbeta primers and 13 Jbeta primers went into the PCR. TCRdb keeps only in-frame clones here, not all; method: immunoSEQ multiplex PCR. The sample shows some 130,000 clones, 77% of them seen only once. Broader study findings: Most TCR beta V segments were productive about 87% or about 30% of the time in an earlier analysis.

The germline V gene has CDR1 MNHEY and CDR2 SMNVEV (reference sequence). J gave up 2 bases and V 1 base, and 12 bases lay outside the gene matches. This CDR3 comprises 20 residues. The chain couples TRBV27 to TRBJ1-5, with 12 bases matching TRBD1. The source material was PBMCs. This receptor was obtained from a male donor in good health and CMV-seropositive. CDR3: CASSLYGVGQGARRNQPQHF. CDR3 nucleotide sequence: TGTGCCAGCAGTTTATATGGGGTGGGACAGGGGGCTCGGCGCAATCAGCCCCAGCATTTT.